The subject of this entry is one TCR beta chain. Its antigen is unknown. These data come from a study of T cell responses to AZD1222 COVID-19 vaccine. Study-level points and caveats: The donor cohort was predominantly white British with a female majority, and clonal diversity may have been underestimated.

Repertoires were generated with immunoSEQ multiplex PCR, while TCRdb's copy carries only in-frame clones and drops some. Of about 120,000 clones in the sample, over 90% were seen once. CDR1 ENHRY and CDR2 SYGVKD come from the germline V gene. CDR3 length: 13 amino acids. J was trimmed by 4 bases and V by 4 bases; bases with no gene match: 4. This sequence was found in an adult who received the AZD1222 COVID-19 vaccine. The V gene is TRBV10-3, the J gene TRBJ2-7, with 7 bases matching TRBD1. Sequences were derived from peripheral blood, sampled 28 days after the second AZD1222 dose. The CDR3 bases are TGTGCCATCAGTGGGGACAGTTGGTACGAGCAGTACTTC. Amino acid sequence: CAISGDSWYEQYF.